Below, 20 T cell receptor beta chains from the same sample are listed, as sequenced in a study of blood T cell repertoires in COVID-19. The repertoire was sequenced with immunoSEQ multiplex PCR; TCRdb's copy has only in-frame clones and lacks some. The sample holds about 60,000 clones; roughly 84% are singletons and the top ten take about 4%. The source material was peripheral blood. The receptors originated from a man in his sixties or seventies with acute or convalescent COVID-19.

The chain couples TRBV3-1 (or the pseudogene TRBV3-2) to TRBJ2-7; 9 nucleotides align to TRBD1. Looked up from germline, CDR1 is LGHDT and CDR2 is YNNKEL (reference sequence). V dropped 4 bases and J dropped 3; count of bases not matched to a gene: 7. The CDR3 is 15 residues long. CDR3 DNA: TGTGCCAGCAGCCGACCAACGACAGGGGGCTACGAGCAGTACTTC. Translating gives CASSRPTTGGYEQYF.

The chain joins TRBV30 to TRBJ2-7; TRBD1 matches at 9 bases. J gave up 5 bases and V 5 bases, and 10 bases lay outside the gene matches. Germline V gives CDR1 GTSNPN, CDR2 SVGIG (reference sequence). The CDR3 sequence is 14 residues long. CDR3 sequence: CAWWDRDISNEQYF. For the CDR3, the DNA is TGTGCCTGGTGGGACAGGGATATTTCTAACGAGCAGTACTTC.

V and J are TRBV28 and TRBJ1-3; maybe TRBD1 (6 bases). Looked up from germline, CDR1 is MDHEN and CDR2 is SYDVKM. CDR3 length equals 17 residues. V shed 8 bases and J shed 0 bases, with 20 bases lying between them. In DNA, the CDR3 is TGTGCCAGCCTGGACAGATGGTTCGGGCGCTCTGGAAACACCATATATTTT. This sequence encodes CASLDRWFGRSGNTIYF.

The V call is TRBV15, the J call TRBJ1-2, with 10 positions matching TRBD1. V lost 0 bases, J lost 4 bases, and 20 bases stayed unmatched. The CDR3 is made up of 21 amino acids. Germline V gives CDR1 LNHNV, CDR2 YYDKDF (reference sequence). DNA of the CDR3: TGTGCCACCAGCAGAGATCATCCGGGACAGGGGATTTACCCCCCTACCTATGGCTACACCTTC. This sequence encodes CATSRDHPGQGIYPPTYGYTF.

This chain's CDR3 is CASSPRQGALDGYTF. The CDR3 DNA sequence: TGTGCCAGCAGCCCGAGACAGGGGGCCCTTGATGGCTACACCTTC. The chain couples TRBV6-2 or TRBV6-3 to TRBJ1-2; 10 nucleotides align to TRBD1. V gave up 6 bases and J gave up 6 bases; unmatched junction bases: 10. The V gene's germline CDR1 is MNHEY and CDR2 SVGEGT. The CDR3 covers 15 residues.

This clone was seen a single time. This sequence joins TRBV5-5 and TRBJ2-2; D is perhaps TRBD2 (5 bases). The CDR3 runs to 13 residues. The germline V gene encodes CDR1 SGHKS and CDR2 YYEKEE (reference sequence). The V and J ends lost 4 bases and 7 bases respectively, with 11 bases between them. For the CDR3, the DNA is TGTGCCAGCAGCCTCGGAGGTGGCGGGGAGCTGTTTTTT. Encoded protein: CASSLGGGGELFF.

The CDR3 is CASSLSPSSGGGKFF. Here the CDR3 DNA reads TGTGCCAGCAGTTTATCCCCCTCTTCCGGGGGGGGGAAGTTCTTC. V is TRBV28 and J is TRBJ2-1; 8 bases map to TRBD2. CDR3 length: 15 amino acids. The J segment lost 14 bases and the V segment lost 1 base, leaving 13 bases of the junction unmatched. Germline values: CDR1 MDHEN, CDR2 SYDVKM.

The sample holds a few counts of this clone. This chain links TRBV19 with TRBJ1-4, with unresolved D. The CDR3 loop spans 18 amino acids. The V end was cut by 6 bases, the J end by 0 bases, with 20 bases between. Per the germline V gene, CDR1 is LNHDA and CDR2 is SQIVND (reference sequence). CDR3 nucleotide sequence: TGTGCCAGTAGCTCTGGGAGACGACGGGGTGCAACTAATGAAAAACTGTTTTTT. Its protein is CASSSGRRRGATNEKLFF.

V is TRBV13 and J is TRBJ1-3; D ambiguous. Germline assignment: CDR1 PRHDT and CDR2 FYEKMQ (reference sequence). The ends were cut back, 5 bases at V and 0 bases at J, with 14 bases in the middle. CDR3 length: 16 amino acids. CDR3 in amino acids: CASSQQSFGSGNTIYF. DNA of the CDR3: TGTGCCAGCAGCCAACAATCGTTTGGCTCTGGAAACACCATATATTTT.

V is TRBV4-3 and J is TRBJ1-4; possible D gene TRBD1, 5 bases. Between the trimmed V and J ends, which lost 0 bases and 8 bases, there was a span of 22 bases. The V gene's germline CDR1 is LGHNA and CDR2 YSLEER. The CDR3 consists of 18 residues. This chain's CDR3 is CASSQDFPGVGEEEKLFF. In nucleotides, the CDR3 is TGCGCCAGCAGCCAAGATTTTCCGGGGGTTGGGGAGGAGGAAAAACTGTTTTTT.

The rearrangement links TRBV6-2 or TRBV6-3 to TRBJ2-5; 8 bases match TRBD2. Losses at the gene ends were 6 bases for V and 6 bases for J; bases not matched to a gene: 18. The CDR3 is 17 amino acids. The germline V gene encodes CDR1 MNHEY and CDR2 SVGEGT. The CDR3 sequence is CASSRLPPGGGGKTQYF. Written as DNA, the CDR3 is TGTGCCAGCAGCCGCCTCCCACCGGGGGGGGGAGGGAAGACCCAGTACTTC.

The V call is TRBV11-2, the J call TRBJ1-5; TRBD1 is a possible D gene (6 bases). Trimming pared 5 bases from V and 4 bases from J, leaving 12 bases between. Per the germline V gene, CDR1 is SGHAT and CDR2 is FQNNGV. The CDR3 covers 14 residues. In DNA form, the CDR3 reads TGTGCCAGCAGCCTACAGGGAAGTAATCAGCCCCAGCATTTT. Translation gives CASSLQGSNQPQHF. Together with reference TRBV11-2 and TRBJ1-5, the CDR3 gives the full variable domain: EAGVAQSPRYKIIEKRQSVAFWCNPISGHATLYWYQQILGQGPKLLIQFQNNGVVDDSQLPKDRFSAERLKGVDSTLKIQPAKLEDSAVYLCASSLQGSNQPQHFGDGTRLSIL.

This chain links TRBV6-5 with TRBJ2-7; TRBD2 agrees at 7 bases. The trim removed 10 bases at V and 2 bases at J, leaving 5 bases unmatched. The CDR3 contains 12 residues. From germline, CDR1 is MNHEY and CDR2 SVGAGI. CDR3 nucleotide sequence: TGTGCCACTGCCGCGGGAGCCTACGAGCAGTACTTC. Translation: CATAAGAYEQYF.

This chain links TRBV5-6 with TRBJ2-2, with 11 bases fitting TRBD2. This CDR3 region has 18 residues. V lost 3 bases, J lost 3 bases, and 10 bases stayed unmatched. Germline lookup yields CDR1 SGHDT and CDR2 YYEEEE. This CDR3 is CASSSPTLAGVYTGELFF. The CDR3 DNA sequence: TGTGCCAGCAGCTCCCCAACACTAGCGGGGGTATACACCGGGGAGCTGTTTTTT.

This rearrangement joins TRBV5-6 to TRBJ2-5; 9 nucleotides align to TRBD2. The CDR3 spans 17 residues. V lost 1 base, J lost 2 bases, and 9 bases stayed unmatched. The germline CDR1 and CDR2 sequences are SGHDT and YYEEEE. Here the CDR3 DNA reads TGTGCCAGCAGCTTGCGGTCTAGCGGGGCCCTACAAGAGACCCAGTACTTC. Protein product: CASSLRSSGALQETQYF.

The chain has TRBV9 and TRBJ1-4, with D possibly TRBD1 on 5 matching bases. V lost 2 bases and J lost 6, with 14 bases in between. Germline assignment: CDR1 SGDLS and CDR2 YYNGEE. The CDR3 contains 15 residues. The CDR3 protein is CASSVAGRSDEKLFF. CDR3 nucleotide sequence: TGTGCCAGCAGCGTCGCGGGGCGTAGTGATGAAAAACTGTTTTTT.

In its sample, this clone was seen once. The gene calls are TRBV7-8 and TRBJ2-7; D is unclear. V shed 1 base and J shed 2 bases, with 6 bases lying between them. CDR1 and CDR2 from the germline V gene are SGHVS and FQNEAQ. This CDR3 is built from 13 residues. Here the CDR3 DNA reads TGTGCCAGCAGCTTAGACAGAGCCTACGAGCAGTACTTC. It codes for CASSLDRAYEQYF.

The chain carries TRBV6-6 and TRBJ1-5, with 9 nucleotides matching TRBD1. V lost 8 bases and J lost 4; bases outside the gene matches: 12. CDR1 is MNHNY and CDR2 is SVGAGI in the germline V gene (reference sequence). The CDR3 runs 16 residues. CDR3 sequence (DNA): TGTGCCAGCGCCCCTCCGGGGACAGGGTCGAATCAGCCCCAGCATTTT. The encoded protein is CASAPPGTGSNQPQHF.

CDR3 protein: CASSDDTRGTEAFF. CDR3 DNA sequence: TGTGCCAGCAGCGACGACACCCGGGGCACTGAAGCTTTCTTT. The chain links TRBV5-5 to TRBJ1-1; D unclear. The CDR3 spans 14 residues. Per the germline V gene, CDR1 is SGHKS and CDR2 is YYEKEE (reference sequence). The germline V and J ends were trimmed by 4 bases and 4 bases, with 14 bases remaining between them.

The chain links TRBV4-1 to TRBJ2-7, with D possibly matching TRBD2 (6 bases). The CDR3 spans 14 residues. Germline CDR1 reads MGHRA; CDR2 reads YSYEKL. Trimming pared 1 base from V and 4 bases from J, leaving 11 bases between. The CDR3 DNA reads TGCGCCAGCAGCCAAGGGGAAGGGAGGTACGAGCAGTACTTC. Protein sequence: CASSQGEGRYEQYF.